One sample yielded the 20 T cell receptor beta chains listed below, sequenced in a study of early T cells in non-severe SARS-CoV-2 infection. TCRdb independently ran MiXCR on the 5' RACE reads; one entry per CDR3 protein. The sample has roughly 38,000 distinct CDR3 sequences, approximately 6% seen once; the top ten hold 4% to 4.5%. The sample consisted of whole blood, taken at baseline. The receptors originated from an adult who was a healthcare worker with PCR-confirmed SARS-CoV-2 infection or an uninfected control (not recorded which).

This clonotype was recorded at least ten times. The rearrangement links TRBV12-3 or TRBV12-4 to TRBJ1-2; possibly TRBD1 for D (5 bases). The CDR3 consists of 11 residues. Deletions cut 4 bases from V and 5 bases from J, with 5 bases between. The chain's CDR3 is CASSWTYGYTF. CDR3 nucleotide sequence: TGTGCCAGCAGTTGGACATATGGCTACACCTTC.

This chain joins TRBV5-1 and TRBJ2-1, with D perhaps TRBD1 (6 bases). Germline assignment: CDR1 SGHRS and CDR2 YFSETQ. The germline V and J ends were trimmed by 3 bases and 3 bases, with 19 bases remaining between them. The CDR3 consists of 17 residues. Here the CDR3 reads CASSSGLAGAIYNEQFF. As DNA, the CDR3 is TGCGCCAGCAGCTCCGGTTTGGCAGGGGCTATCTACAATGAGCAGTTCTTC.

This clonotype was detected ten times or more. This chain uses TRBV7-6 with TRBJ2-2, with TRBD2 matching 8 bases. V trimming: 0 bases; J trimming: 2 bases; junction bases outside the gene matches: 2. The CDR3 loop spans 16 amino acids. The germline gives CDR1 SGHVS, CDR2 FNYEAQ. The CDR3 is CASSLAAGVNTGELFF. As DNA, the CDR3 is TGTGCCAGCAGCTTAGCAGCGGGAGTCAACACCGGGGAGCTGTTTTTT.

This clonotype was seen ten or more times. The V gene is TRBV12-3 or TRBV12-4, the J gene TRBJ2-7, with a weak D call TRBD2 (6 bases). The V end was cut by 3 bases, the J end by 5 bases, with 11 bases between. There are 13 residues in the CDR3. In DNA form, the CDR3 reads TGTGCCAGCAGTTTGGTTGGGGGGAACGAGCAGTACTTC. It translates to CASSLVGGNEQYF.

There are many counts of this clonotype. This rearrangement joins TRBV12-3 or TRBV12-4 to TRBJ1-4, with D tentatively TRBD1 (5 bases). V was trimmed by 2 bases and J by 3 bases, leaving 7 bases between them. The CDR3 spans 14 residues. CDR3 in DNA: TGTGCCAGCAGTTTATTGGGGGCTAATGAAAAACTGTTTTTT. Residues: CASSLLGANEKLFF.

In this sample, this clonotype is medium-sized. The genes are TRBV3-1 and TRBJ2-3; 11 nucleotides match TRBD2. This CDR3 has 15 amino acids. Germline CDR1 LGHDT, CDR2 YNNKEL (reference sequence). V was pared by 4 bases and J by 2 bases, with 2 bases of the junction left unmatched. Written as DNA, the CDR3 is TGTGCCAGCAGCCCTAGCGGGGGGCCCACAGATACGCAGTATTTT. It is translated as CASSPSGGPTDTQYF.

The V call is TRBV2, the J call TRBJ1-1; no clear D gene. CDR1 is SNHLY and CDR2 is FYNNEI in the germline V gene. This CDR3 region has 11 residues. The V and J ends lost 1 base and 5 bases respectively, with 2 bases between them. CDR3 in amino acids: CASSEGTEAFF. In DNA form, the CDR3 reads TGTGCCAGCAGTGAAGGTACTGAAGCTTTCTTT.

This clonotype was seen many times. Relative to the germline gene, one junction end is altered; a read error may explain this. The chain recombines TRBV12-3 or TRBV12-4 with TRBJ1-5; D is perhaps TRBD1 (5 bases). The CDR3 length is 13 residues. The CDR3 DNA follows: TGTGCCAGCAGTCGGGACTGGGATCACCCCCAGCATTTT. Its protein is CASSRDWDHPQHF.

This clonotype was observed at least ten times. The rearrangement links TRBV19 to TRBJ2-1; D not resolved. Per germline, CDR1 LNHDA and CDR2 SQIVND (reference sequence). Trimming stripped 6 bases from V and 4 bases from J, with 13 bases between. The length of the CDR3 is 14 residues. The CDR3 DNA follows: TGTGCCAGTAGCCTGCTGGGCCCATACAATGAGCAGTTCTTC. Translating gives CASSLLGPYNEQFF.

At least ten counts were recorded for this clonotype. The J gene is TRBJ2-7, the V gene TRBV20-1; D is perhaps TRBD2 (7 bases). V dropped 3 bases and J dropped 4 bases, with 13 bases sitting between them. This CDR3 comprises 13 residues. Germline CDR1 is DFQATT and CDR2 is SNEGSKA (reference sequence). CDR3 residues: CSARTGGGYEQYF. The CDR3 DNA reads as TGCAGTGCTAGGACGGGGGGCGGTTACGAGCAGTACTTC.

The sample holds a few counts of this clonotype. The chain combines TRBV27 with TRBJ2-7, with D unresolved. Per the germline V gene, CDR1 is MNHEY and CDR2 is SMNVEV (reference sequence). CDR3 length: 14 amino acids. V was cut by 1 base and J by 2 bases, with 9 bases left in between. CDR3 DNA sequence: TGTGCCAGCAGTTTATTGGGCAGTCCCTACGAGCAGTACTTC. Translating it yields CASSLLGSPYEQYF.

This clonotype has a count of ten or more. The chain recombines TRBV7-9 with TRBJ2-5; D is undetermined. The CDR3 spans 14 residues. The germline V gene encodes CDR1 SEHNR and CDR2 FQNEAQ (reference sequence). V was clipped by 4 bases and J by 5 bases, with 14 bases between them. In DNA, the CDR3 is TGTGCCAGCAGCTCGAGGCCGGGTGGGGAGACCCAGTACTTC. Protein: CASSSRPGGETQYF.

Many counts were recorded for this clonotype. V is TRBV20-1 and J is TRBJ1-1; no reliable D call. The CDR3 runs to 12 residues. Germline values: CDR1 DFQATT, CDR2 SNEGSKA (reference sequence). Trimming left V 5 bases short and J 4 bases short, with 11 bases between. The CDR3, as DNA: TGCAGTGCTTCCATGATCGGCACTGAAGCTTTCTTT. This sequence encodes CSASMIGTEAFF.

This clonotype was seen a few times. The V gene is TRBV21-1, the J gene TRBJ2-7; TRBD1, as called in the table, went unchecked against the DNA. TRBV21-1 is a listed pseudogene. CDR3 length: 15 residues. DNA for the CDR3: TGTGCCAGCAGCCGACGGAGGGGGGTTTCCTACGAGCAGTACTTC. Amino acid sequence: CASSRRRGVSYEQYF.

This clonotype was counted many times. The chain carries TRBV7-2 and TRBJ2-3; 11 nucleotides align to TRBD2. This CDR3 is 15 amino acids long. Germline CDR1 and CDR2: SGHTA and FQGNSA. The trim removed 5 bases at V and 3 bases at J, leaving 4 bases unmatched. The CDR3 bases are TGTGCCAGCAGCCCATGGACTAGCGGGACAGATACGCAGTATTTT. It is translated as CASSPWTSGTDTQYF.

This clonotype was found many times. V is TRBV29-1 and J is TRBJ2-7; 7 bases align to TRBD1. Germline values: CDR1 SQVTM, CDR2 ANQGSEA. Unmatched junction bases numbered 2, after V lost 4 bases and J lost 2 bases. CDR3 length: 12 residues. The CDR3 region is CSVGQGAYEQYF. The CDR3 DNA follows: TGCAGCGTTGGGCAGGGGGCCTACGAGCAGTACTTC.

This clonotype appeared a few times. V and J are TRBV20-1 and TRBJ2-5, with D unclear. Trimming stripped 7 bases from V and 2 bases from J, with 11 bases between. The CDR3 length is 12 residues. CDR1 is DFQATT and CDR2 is SNEGSKA in the germline V gene (reference sequence). The CDR3 DNA follows: TGCAGTGTTTCGCCCAGGCAAGAGACCCAGTACTTC. Translation gives CSVSPRQETQYF.

This clonotype was picked up many times. This sequence joins TRBV2 and TRBJ2-4; 7 bases align to TRBD1. The CDR3 is 15 amino acids. Germline V CDR1 and CDR2: SNHLY, FYNNEI. Trimming took 7 bases from V and 2 from J; bases not matched to a gene: 8. This chain's CDR3 is CASTIGGLTKNIQYF. The CDR3 nucleotides are TGTGCCAGCACCATAGGGGGCTTAACCAAAAACATTCAGTACTTC.

This clonotype was counted between two and nine times. This rearrangement joins TRBV29-1 to TRBJ2-5, with unresolved D. The CDR3 has 12 residues. Germline assignment: CDR1 SQVTM and CDR2 ANQGSEA. Trimming took 7 bases from V and 2 from J, leaving 11 bases between them. CDR3 in amino acids: CSGGEIQETQYF. The DNA of the CDR3 is TGCAGCGGGGGTGAGATTCAAGAGACCCAGTACTTC.

V is TRBV7-2 and J is TRBJ1-1; 7 nucleotides align to TRBD1. Germline values: CDR1 SGHTA, CDR2 FQGNSA. CDR3 length equals 19 residues. Trimming removed 0 bases from V and 0 bases from J; junction bases left unmatched: 13. The CDR3 DNA reads as TGTGCCAGCAGCTTAGCGCTCTGGGAGGGGGCGACGATGAACACTGAAGCTTTCTTT. Encoded protein: CASSLALWEGATMNTEAFF.